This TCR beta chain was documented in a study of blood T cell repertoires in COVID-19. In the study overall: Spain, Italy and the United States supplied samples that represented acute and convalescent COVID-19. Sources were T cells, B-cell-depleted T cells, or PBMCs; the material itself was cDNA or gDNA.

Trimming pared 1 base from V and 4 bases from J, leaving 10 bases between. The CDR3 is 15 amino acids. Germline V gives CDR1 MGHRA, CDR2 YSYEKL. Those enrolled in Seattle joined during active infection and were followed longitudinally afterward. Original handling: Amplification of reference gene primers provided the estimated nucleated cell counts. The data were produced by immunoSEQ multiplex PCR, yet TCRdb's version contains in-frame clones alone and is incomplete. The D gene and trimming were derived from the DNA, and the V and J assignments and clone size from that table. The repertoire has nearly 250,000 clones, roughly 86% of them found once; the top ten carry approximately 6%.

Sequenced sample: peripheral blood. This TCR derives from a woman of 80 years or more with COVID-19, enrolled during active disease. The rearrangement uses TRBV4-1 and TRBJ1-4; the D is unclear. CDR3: CASSQVGSSNEKLFF. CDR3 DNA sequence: TGCGCCAGCAGCCAAGTGGGGAGTAGTAATGAAAAACTGTTTTTT.